This TCR beta chain was found in a study of CD8 T cells in Susac syndrome (dated by TCRdb to about 2019). Turning to the overall study: Repertoire sequencing was used to test whether CD8+ T cell activation and differentiation in Susac syndrome was antigen driven.

RNA was extracted using the RNeasy kit, and roughly 0.45 to 1 ug of the RNA was reverse transcribed with random hexamers. The immunoSEQ multiplex PCR assay, which covers 54 Vbeta and 13 Jbeta segments, was used to amplify TCR beta CDR3 regions. PCR amplification bias was corrected using a synthetic template baseline for primer optimization and computational correction. The paper's data handling went like this. Reads were annotated to V, D and J genes according to IMGT and were analyzed with immunoSEQ Analyzer, with only productive sequences retained. To calculate clonality, Shannon entropy was normalized by log2 of the number of productive unique sequences and then subtracted from one. For each patient and control, public and private clones were evaluated within the 100 most prevalent clones. A clone was defined as Susac-specific if it was absent from the healthy and MS cohorts, from roughly 990 published viral clones and from other ImmuneACCESS disease sequences. TCRdb passed the public sequencing reads through fastp at Q25 and MiXCR, retaining productive beta sequences. Identical CDR3 protein sequences are pooled into one entry, listed with their most common genes and DNA. These V and J calls rely on TCRdb rather than the paper's analysis. Here the sample has 150,000 to 200,000 distinct CDR3 sequences; approximately 93% occur a single time. The top ten constitute about 0.086% of the sample.

In regard to this clonotype: Its target antigen remains unknown. No base quality information exists; no much larger clone differs at one position.

The junction carries 8 bases between V and J, which are trimmed by 1 base and 2 bases respectively. The germline V gene provides CDR1 LGHNA and CDR2 YSLEER. From cysteine to phenylalanine, the CDR3 is 14 amino acids long. Just the 42-base CDR3 DNA is kept, in frame starting at base 1. General findings and caveats noted by the study authors: The study acknowledged that relatively few individuals were included in the TCR sequencing and HLA analysis.

Peripheral blood CD8+ and CD4+ T cells from healthy donors, Susac syndrome patients and multiple sclerosis patients were profiled by high-throughput TCR beta sequencing. Treatment-naive patients with stable or active relapsing-remitting disease fulfilling revised McDonald criteria were used as multiple sclerosis controls. CD8+ TEMRA cells were enriched by FACS, while bulk CD8+ and CD4+ T cells were purified by magnetic negative isolation. Blood was drawn into EDTA tubes, processed within 24 hours, and PBMCs were isolated by density gradient centrifugation. PBMCs intended for TCR sequencing were frozen in liquid nitrogen and were later thawed in a 37 degrees C water bath. A purity of at least 90% was achieved for sorted or isolated CD4+, CD8+ and CD8+ TEMRA cells.

Recombination linked TRBV4-3 to TRBJ1-2, with no confidently assigned D gene. This TCR was recovered from a human donor with multiple sclerosis. The sample taken for sequencing was CD4+ T cells from PBMCs. The nucleotide sequence reads TGCGCCAGCAGCCAAGTCAGGATAAACTATGGCTACACCTTC. Its amino acids are CASSQVRINYGYTF.